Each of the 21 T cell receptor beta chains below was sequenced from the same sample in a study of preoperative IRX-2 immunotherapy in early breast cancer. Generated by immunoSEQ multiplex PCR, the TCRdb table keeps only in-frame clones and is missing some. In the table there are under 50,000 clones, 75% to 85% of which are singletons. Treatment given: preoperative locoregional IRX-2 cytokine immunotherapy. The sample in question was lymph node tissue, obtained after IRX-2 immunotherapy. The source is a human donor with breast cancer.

The DNA for the CDR3 is TGTGCCAGCAGCCCTTTCCGAGGTGCTACTGGAAACACCATATATTTT. Its translation: CASSPFRGATGNTIYF. V gene TRBV11-3 combines with J gene TRBJ1-3, with D unresolved. Germline-derived CDR1 and CDR2 are SGHNT and YENEEA. Deletions cut 5 bases from V and 2 bases from J, with 16 bases between. The CDR3 has 16 amino acids.

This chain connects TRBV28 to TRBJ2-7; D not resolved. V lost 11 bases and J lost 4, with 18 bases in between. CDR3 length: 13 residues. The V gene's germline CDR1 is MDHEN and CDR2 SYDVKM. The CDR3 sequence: CASTTLAPYEQYF. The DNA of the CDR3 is TGTGCCTCAACAACCTTAGCTCCTTACGAGCAGTACTTC. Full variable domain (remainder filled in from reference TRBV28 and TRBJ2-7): DVKVTQSSRYLVKRTGEKVFLECVQDMDHENMFWYRQDPGLGLRLIYFSYDVKMKEKGDIPEGYSVSREKKERFSLILESASTNQTSMYLCASTTLAPYEQYFGPGTRLTVT.

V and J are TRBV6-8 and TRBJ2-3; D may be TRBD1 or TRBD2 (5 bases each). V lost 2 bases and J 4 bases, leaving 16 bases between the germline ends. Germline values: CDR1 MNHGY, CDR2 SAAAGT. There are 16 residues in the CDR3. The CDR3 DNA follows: TGTGCCAGCAGTTACACCAAGACAGCGAGGGCAGATACGCAGTATTTT. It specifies CASSYTKTARADTQYF.

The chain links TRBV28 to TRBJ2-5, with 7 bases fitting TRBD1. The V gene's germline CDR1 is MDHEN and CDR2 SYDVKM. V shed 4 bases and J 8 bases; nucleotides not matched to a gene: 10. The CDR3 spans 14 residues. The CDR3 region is CASSYRPTGSTQYF. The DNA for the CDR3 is TGTGCCAGCAGTTACCGTCCGACAGGGTCTACCCAGTACTTC.

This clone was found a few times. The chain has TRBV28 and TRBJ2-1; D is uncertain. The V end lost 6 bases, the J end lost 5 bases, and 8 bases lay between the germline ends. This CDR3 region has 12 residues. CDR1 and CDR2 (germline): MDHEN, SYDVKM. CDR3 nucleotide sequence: TGTGCCAGCAGGCCTCATGACAATGAGCAGTTCTTC. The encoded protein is CASRPHDNEQFF.

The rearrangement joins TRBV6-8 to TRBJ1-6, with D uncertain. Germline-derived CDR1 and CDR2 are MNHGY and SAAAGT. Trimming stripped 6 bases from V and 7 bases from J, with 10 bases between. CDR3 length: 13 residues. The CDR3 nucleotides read TGTGCCAGCAGCTCGGAGGCCAATTCACCCCTCCACTTT. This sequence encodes CASSSEANSPLHF.

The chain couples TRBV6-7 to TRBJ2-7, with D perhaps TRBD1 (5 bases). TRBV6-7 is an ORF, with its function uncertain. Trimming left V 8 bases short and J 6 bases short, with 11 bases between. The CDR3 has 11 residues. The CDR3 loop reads CASRGAGEQYF. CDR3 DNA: TGTGCCAGCCGTGGGGCAGGCGAGCAGTACTTC.

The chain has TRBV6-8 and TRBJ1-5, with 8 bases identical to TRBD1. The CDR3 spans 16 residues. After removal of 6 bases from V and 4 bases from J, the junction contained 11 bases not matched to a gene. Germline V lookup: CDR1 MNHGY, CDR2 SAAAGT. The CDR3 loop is CASRTGQGPPNQPQHF. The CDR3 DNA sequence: TGTGCCAGCAGAACCGGACAGGGCCCGCCTAATCAGCCCCAGCATTTT.

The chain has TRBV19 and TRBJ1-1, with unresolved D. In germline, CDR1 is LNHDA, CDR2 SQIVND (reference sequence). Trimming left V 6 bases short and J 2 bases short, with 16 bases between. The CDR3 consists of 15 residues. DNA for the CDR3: TGTGCCAGTAGGTCCCAAGGAAGCCCCAACACTGAAGCTTTCTTT. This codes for CASRSQGSPNTEAFF.

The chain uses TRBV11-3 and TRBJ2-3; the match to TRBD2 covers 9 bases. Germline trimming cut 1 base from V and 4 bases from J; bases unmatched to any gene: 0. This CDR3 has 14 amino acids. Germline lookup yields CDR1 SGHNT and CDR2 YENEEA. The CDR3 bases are TGTGCCAGCAGCTTAGGACTAGCGGCAGATACGCAGTATTTT. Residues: CASSLGLAADTQYF. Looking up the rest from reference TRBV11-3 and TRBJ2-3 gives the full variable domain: EAGVVQSPRYKIIEKKQPVAFWCNPISGHNTLYWYLQNLGQGPELLIRYENEEAVDDSQLPKDRFSAERLKGVDSTLKIQPAELGDSAVYLCASSLGLAADTQYFGPGTRLTVL.

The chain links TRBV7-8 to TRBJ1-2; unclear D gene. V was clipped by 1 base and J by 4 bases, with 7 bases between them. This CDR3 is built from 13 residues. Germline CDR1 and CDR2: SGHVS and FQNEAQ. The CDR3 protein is CASSLGALYGYTF. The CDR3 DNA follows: TGTGCCAGCAGCTTAGGGGCACTCTATGGCTACACCTTC.

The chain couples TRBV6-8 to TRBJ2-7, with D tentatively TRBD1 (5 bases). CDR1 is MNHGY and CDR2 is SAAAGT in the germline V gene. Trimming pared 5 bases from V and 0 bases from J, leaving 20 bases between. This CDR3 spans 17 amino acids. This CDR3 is CASSPGPDRPFSYEQYF. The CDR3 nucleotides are TGTGCCAGCAGTCCCGGACCCGACAGACCATTCTCCTACGAGCAGTACTTC.

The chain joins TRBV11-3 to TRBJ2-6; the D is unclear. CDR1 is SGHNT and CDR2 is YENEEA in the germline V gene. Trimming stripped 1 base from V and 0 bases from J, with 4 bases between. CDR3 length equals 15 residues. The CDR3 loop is CASSLVSSGANVLTF. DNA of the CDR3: TGTGCCAGCAGCTTAGTAAGCTCTGGGGCCAACGTCCTGACTTTC.

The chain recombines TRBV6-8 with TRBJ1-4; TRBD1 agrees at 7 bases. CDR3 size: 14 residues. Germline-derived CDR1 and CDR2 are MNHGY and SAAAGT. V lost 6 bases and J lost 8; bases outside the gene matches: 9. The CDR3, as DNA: TGTGCCAGCAGGGTCAGGGGGAATAAAGAAAAACTGTTTTTT. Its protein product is CASRVRGNKEKLFF.

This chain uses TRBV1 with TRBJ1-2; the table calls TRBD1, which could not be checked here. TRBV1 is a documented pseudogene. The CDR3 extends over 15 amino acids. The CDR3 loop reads CASSQDIQANYGYTF. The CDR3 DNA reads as TGCGCCAGCAGCCAAGATATACAGGCTAACTATGGCTACACCTTT.

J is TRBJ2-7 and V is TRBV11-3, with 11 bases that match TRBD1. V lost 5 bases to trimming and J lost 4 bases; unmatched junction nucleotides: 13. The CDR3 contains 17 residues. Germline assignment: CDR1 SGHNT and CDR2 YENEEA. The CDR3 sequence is CASSPGQGAWEGYEQYF. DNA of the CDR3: TGTGCCAGCAGCCCAGGACAGGGGGCATGGGAGGGATACGAGCAGTACTTC.

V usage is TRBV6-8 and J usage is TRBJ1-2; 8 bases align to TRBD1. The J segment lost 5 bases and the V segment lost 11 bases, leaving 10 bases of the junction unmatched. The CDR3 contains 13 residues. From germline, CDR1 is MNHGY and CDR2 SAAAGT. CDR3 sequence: CASRQGLVYGYTF. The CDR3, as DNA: TGTGCCTCCAGACAGGGGCTGGTGTATGGCTACACCTTC.

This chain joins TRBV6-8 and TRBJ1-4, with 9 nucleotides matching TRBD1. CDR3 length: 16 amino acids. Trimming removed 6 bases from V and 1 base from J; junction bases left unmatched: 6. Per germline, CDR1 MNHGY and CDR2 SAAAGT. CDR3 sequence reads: CASRDPGQGTNEKLFF. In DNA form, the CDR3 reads TGTGCCAGCAGGGATCCGGGACAGGGAACTAATGAAAAACTGTTTTTT.

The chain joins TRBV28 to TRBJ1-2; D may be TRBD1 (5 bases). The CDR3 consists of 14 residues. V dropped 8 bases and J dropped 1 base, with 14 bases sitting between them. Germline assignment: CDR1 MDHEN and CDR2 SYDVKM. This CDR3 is CASLRTGDNYGYTF. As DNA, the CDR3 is TGTGCCAGCTTGCGAACAGGCGATAACTATGGCTACACCTTC.

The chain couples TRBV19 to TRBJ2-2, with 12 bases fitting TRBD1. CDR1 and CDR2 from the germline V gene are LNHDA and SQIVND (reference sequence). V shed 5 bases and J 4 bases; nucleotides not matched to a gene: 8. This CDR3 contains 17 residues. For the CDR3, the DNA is TGTGCCAGTAGTTGGGACAGGGGGCGGATGAGCACCGGGGAGCTGTTTTTT. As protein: CASSWDRGRMSTGELFF.

CDR3 loop: CASDDGVYGNTIYF. The CDR3 bases are TGTGCCAGCGACGACGGAGTGTATGGAAACACCATATATTTT. The chain recombines TRBV28 with TRBJ1-3; D ambiguous. CDR3 length equals 14 residues. Germline V gene data show CDR1 as MDHEN and CDR2 as SYDVKM. The V gene lost 8 bases and the J gene lost 3 bases, with 14 bases spanning the gap.